This entry concerns a single TCR beta chain. Its antigen is undetermined. Trimming took 4 bases from V and 0 from J; bases not matched to a gene: 6. CDR1 is MRHNA, CDR2 SNTAGT, per germline. The CDR3 spans 17 residues. Treatment denoted: 15 to 20 received Ad26.COV2.S at low or high dose, single or two shots; about 5 received placebo; per-sample allocation not given. Samples were taken on day 63 after the first vaccine or placebo injection. The data derive from a study of Ad26.COV2.S vaccination and SARS-CoV-2 variants. On the study more broadly: The vaccine Ad26.COV2.S was put into the muscle once, or twice with 56 days between.

Points from the study as a whole: Substantial post-vaccination breadth of spike-specific CD8+ and CD4+ T cell responses was reported. Placebo recipients trailed vaccine recipients in spike-specific TCR breadth.

Using immunoSEQ multiplex PCR, the repertoire was profiled, and TCRdb retains in-frame clones only, with some absent. The data contain 200,000 to 250,000 clones, over 75% of them singletons. Sequenced here: peripheral blood, sampled in a trial of Ad26.COV2.S vaccine versus placebo. This TCR was recovered from a person between 18 and 65 years old who received the Ad26.COV2.S COVID-19 vaccine or a placebo. The genes are TRBV6-4 and TRBJ2-2; 9 bases are a match to TRBD2. CDR3 residues: CASSVRSGGANTGELFF. The CDR3 DNA sequence: TGTGCCAGCAGTGTCCGTAGCGGGGGCGCGAACACCGGGGAGCTGTTTTTT.